Listed here are 24 T cell receptor beta chains from one sample, sequenced in a study of T-cell reconstitution after alpha-beta-depleted transplantation in children (dated by TCRdb to about 2016). The library was produced with PCR. The instrument was an Illumina HiSeq 2500. Molecular barcoding was employed in the preparation of TCR libraries, with unique molecular identifiers being used to normalize TCRbeta repertoire quantification. TCRdb's own reprocessing of the public reads used fastp at Q25 and MiXCR and kept productive beta chains. Rows merge per CDR3 protein into single entries with the most common DNA and genes. This sample lists roughly 200,000 distinct CDR3 sequences; about 14% were detected once. Over 10% of the sample belongs to the ten largest clones. The starting material was PBMCs from the stem cell graft donor, obtained from the stem cell graft. Receptors were obtained from a human donor who donated a stem cell graft to a child with acute lymphoblastic leukemia.

The gene calls are TRBV12-3 or TRBV12-4 and TRBJ2-1; 7 bases match TRBD1. The CDR3 length is 11 residues. The V gene end was trimmed by 5 bases and the J gene end by 10 bases; junction bases not matched to a gene: 2. CDR3 amino acids: CASSPTGEQFF. In DNA, the CDR3 is TGTGCCAGCAGTCCGACAGGGGAGCAGTTCTTC.

The chain uses TRBV5-1 and TRBJ2-5; 8 nucleotides agree with TRBD1. The CDR3 has 16 residues. The germline V gene has CDR1 SGHRS and CDR2 YFSETQ. V dropped 0 bases and J dropped 0; count of bases not matched to a gene: 4. The CDR3 nucleotides read TGCGCCAGCAGCTTGGTGGCAGGGGGCGACCAAGAGACCCAGTACTTC. It yields the protein CASSLVAGGDQETQYF.

This clonotype turned up a few times. V usage is TRBV10-1 and J usage is TRBJ2-2, with D uncertain. This CDR3 has 14 residues. The V end lost 2 bases, the J end lost 6 bases, and 10 bases lay between the germline ends. Germline V CDR1 and CDR2: WNHNN, SYGVQD (reference sequence). The CDR3 bases are TGCGCCAGCAGTGAGGGTAACGCCGCCGGGGAGCTGTTTTTT. The encoded protein is CASSEGNAAGELFF.

This clonotype was counted ten times or more. This chain joins TRBV12-3 or TRBV12-4 and TRBJ2-1, with unresolved D. Trimming left V 5 bases short and J 6 bases short, with 11 bases between. The CDR3 runs 13 residues. CDR3: CASSPTVPNEQFF. CDR3 nucleotides: TGTGCCAGCAGTCCTACTGTCCCCAATGAGCAGTTCTTC.

This clonotype appeared many times. The chain joins TRBV29-1 to TRBJ1-2, with TRBD1 matching over 11 bases. V lost 1 base, J lost 3 bases, and 1 base stayed unmatched. This CDR3 has 14 amino acids. The germline gives CDR1 SQVTM, CDR2 ANQGSEA. CDR3 sequence: CSVEGTGGHYGYTF. The CDR3, as DNA: TGCAGCGTTGAAGGGACAGGGGGCCACTATGGCTACACCTTC.

CDR3 sequence: CASSPLGGSPNIQYF. In DNA, the CDR3 is TGTGCCAGCAGCCCGCTTGGCGGGTCCCCGAACATTCAGTACTTC. The J gene is TRBJ2-4, the V gene TRBV7-9; TRBD2 might be the D (5 bases). The CDR3 runs 15 residues. Germline V gene data show CDR1 as SEHNR and CDR2 as FQNEAQ (reference sequence). The V and J ends lost 5 bases and 7 bases respectively, with 18 bases between them.

This clonotype was recorded many times. The J gene is TRBJ2-2, the V gene TRBV12-3 or TRBV12-4; tentative D call: TRBD2 (5 bases). The CDR3 contains 16 residues. The V end was cut by 2 bases, the J end by 7 bases, with 17 bases between. CDR3 region: CASSLRGGGISGELFF. DNA for the CDR3: TGTGCCAGCAGTTTAAGAGGAGGTGGGATCAGCGGGGAGCTGTTTTTT.

This clonotype was found many times. This rearrangement joins TRBV5-1 to TRBJ1-2; 7 nucleotides match TRBD1. The CDR3 has 14 residues. V trimming: 0 bases; J trimming: 4 bases; junction bases outside the gene matches: 3. Germline assignment: CDR1 SGHRS and CDR2 YFSETQ. In DNA form, the CDR3 reads TGCGCCAGCAGCTTGGGGACAGGCTCCTATGGCTACACCTTC. Amino acids: CASSLGTGSYGYTF. The full variable domain, with the rest looked up from reference TRBV5-1 and TRBJ1-2, is KAGVTQTPRYLIKTRGQQVTLSCSPISGHRSVSWYQQTPGQGLQFLFEYFSETQRNKGNFPGRFSGRQFSNSRSEMNVSTLELGDSALYLCASSLGTGSYGYTFGSGTRLTVV.

In DNA, the CDR3 is TGTGCTAGTGGTTGGGATCCGGGACAGGGAGAGTATTTT. It yields the protein CASGWDPGQGEYF. J is TRBJ2-3 and V is TRBV12-5, with 9 bases that match TRBD1. There are 13 residues in the CDR3. CDR1 and CDR2 (germline): LGHNT, FRNRAP. The ends lost 4 bases at V and 13 bases at J; junction bases unmatched: 9.

This clonotype was seen many times. The chain is built from TRBV10-3 and TRBJ2-1; 11 positions match TRBD2. Germline V CDR1 and CDR2: ENHRY, SYGVKD. V shed 6 bases and J 6 bases; nucleotides not matched to a gene: 7. The CDR3 runs 15 residues. The CDR3 DNA sequence: TGTGCCATCAGGACCGGGACTAGCGGTCCCAATGAGCAGTTCTTC. Amino acid sequence: CAIRTGTSGPNEQFF.

At least ten counts were recorded for this clonotype. The rearrangement links TRBV5-1 to TRBJ2-7; weak D call: TRBD2 (5 bases). Germline V gene sequence: CDR1 SGHRS, CDR2 YFSETQ. The CDR3 runs 14 residues. The V gene lost 5 bases and the J gene lost 2 bases, with 14 bases spanning the gap. The CDR3: CASREDGWAYEQYF. CDR3 sequence (DNA): TGCGCCAGCAGGGAGGACGGTTGGGCCTACGAGCAGTACTTC.

At least ten counts were recorded for this clonotype. The V call is TRBV29-1, the J call TRBJ1-1; D call uncertain. Trimming took 8 bases from V and 5 from J, leaving 24 bases between them. In germline, CDR1 is SQVTM, CDR2 ANQGSEA. The CDR3 is 15 residues long. The DNA of the CDR3 is TGCAGCTTATCAAAAATGGGAGGGCCGTATACTGAAGCTTTCTTT. Translation gives CSLSKMGGPYTEAFF.

This clonotype appeared many times. The gene calls are TRBV6-6 and TRBJ2-3; no firm D call. This CDR3 has 12 residues. V lost 2 bases, J lost 6 bases, and 6 bases lay in between. The germline CDR1 and CDR2 sequences are MNHNY and SVGAGI (reference sequence). DNA for the CDR3: TGTGCCAGCAGTTACGTGGGTGATACGCAGTATTTT. It specifies CASSYVGDTQYF.

In its sample, this clonotype was seen many times. The V call is TRBV25-1, the J call TRBJ2-2; D is perhaps TRBD2 (5 bases). The germline CDR1 and CDR2 sequences are MGHDK and SYGVNS. This CDR3 has 13 residues. V was clipped by 5 bases and J by 7 bases, with 11 bases between them. CDR3 protein: CASSPLRGGELFF. The CDR3 bases are TGTGCCAGCAGTCCCCTCCGGGGCGGGGAGCTGTTTTTT.

This clonotype was detected ten times or more. V usage is TRBV7-9 and J usage is TRBJ1-1; no reliable D call. Germline V gives CDR1 SEHNR, CDR2 FQNEAQ (reference sequence). Trimming removed 2 bases from V and 7 bases from J, with 8 bases in between. CDR3 length equals 12 residues. CDR3 DNA sequence: TGTGCCAGCAGCTTACAGAAGAATGAAGCTTTCTTT. It encodes CASSLQKNEAFF.

This clonotype was observed at least ten times. The chain joins TRBV12-3 or TRBV12-4 to TRBJ2-1; D perhaps matches TRBD2 (5 bases). The CDR3 sequence is 14 residues long. V lost 6 bases and J 4 bases, leaving 13 bases between the germline ends. The CDR3 nucleotides are TGTGCCAGCAGCCGTCTCGGGGAGTACAATGAGCAGTTCTTC. Translation gives CASSRLGEYNEQFF.

This sequence joins TRBV5-5 and TRBJ1-2; D is undetermined. The ends were cut back, 5 bases at V and 8 bases at J, with 16 bases in the middle. There are 13 residues in the CDR3. CDR1 is SGHKS and CDR2 is YYEKEE in the germline V gene (reference sequence). The CDR3 nucleotides are TGTGCCAGCAGTCGAGAGCCGGATGGGGGCTACACCTTC. Its translation: CASSREPDGGYTF.

This clonotype came up many times. The chain recombines TRBV28 with TRBJ2-5, with D maybe TRBD2 (6 bases). This CDR3 region has 16 residues. Trimming removed 6 bases at V and 1 base at J, with 18 bases between. Germline CDR1 is MDHEN and CDR2 is SYDVKM. The CDR3 sequence is CASSHRLGGFQETQYF. The CDR3 nucleotides read TGTGCCAGCAGCCACCGACTGGGGGGATTCCAAGAGACCCAGTACTTC.

As concerns this clonotype: Given a much more abundant clone one base away, this may be a read error. The CDR3 carries no conserved terminal phenylalanine or tryptophan, so it likely arises from a read error. The chain combines TRBV24-1 with TRBJ2-5; TRBD2 might be the D (6 bases). V lost 4 bases and J lost 2, with 13 bases in between. Looked up from germline, CDR1 is KGHDR and CDR2 is SFDVKD. CDR3 length equals 15 residues. The CDR3 sequence is CATSDLGGGQETQYS. In DNA, the CDR3 is TGTGCCACCAGTGACCTCGGTGGAGGGCAAGAGACCCAGTACTCC.

This clonotype was found a few times. The chain recombines TRBV12-3 or TRBV12-4 with TRBJ1-5; tentatively, D is TRBD1 (6 bases). The CDR3 is 14 residues long. The V and J ends lost 8 bases and 6 bases respectively, with 17 bases between them. CDR3 coding DNA: TGTGCCAGCCATGGCACAGGGTACGGTCAGCCCCAGCATTTT. Amino acids: CASHGTGYGQPQHF.

This clonotype came up many times. The chain combines TRBV27 with TRBJ2-7, with TRBD1 identical over 10 bases. The CDR3 loop spans 16 amino acids. Trimming took 5 bases from V and 4 from J; bases not matched to a gene: 11. The germline CDR1 and CDR2 sequences are MNHEY and SMNVEV (reference sequence). The DNA for the CDR3 is TGTGCCAGCAGTCTGGGGACAGGGGATCGGAGATACGAGCAGTACTTC. Translation gives CASSLGTGDRRYEQYF.

This clonotype has ten or more counts. This chain uses TRBV5-1 with TRBJ1-1, with a tentative D call TRBD1 (5 bases). The V and J ends lost 4 bases and 3 bases respectively, with 16 bases between them. The CDR3 covers 15 residues. Germline lookup yields CDR1 SGHRS and CDR2 YFSETQ. CDR3 loop: CASSHRQGVDTEAFF. In nucleotides, the CDR3 is TGCGCCAGCAGCCATCGACAAGGGGTGGACACTGAAGCTTTCTTT.

This clonotype was observed at least ten times. The rearrangement joins TRBV29-1 to TRBJ2-1; 12 bases align to TRBD2. This CDR3 has 16 residues. The V and J ends lost 5 bases and 9 bases, in that order; junction bases with no gene match: 14. Looked up from germline, CDR1 is SQVTM and CDR2 is ANQGSEA. The CDR3 loop reads CSVCPSSSGRALEQFF. The CDR3 DNA reads as TGCAGCGTTTGCCCCTCGTCTAGCGGGAGGGCCCTTGAGCAGTTCTTC.

In this sample, this clonotype turned up many times. V usage is TRBV5-1 and J usage is TRBJ2-3; D is unresolved. The CDR3 runs to 16 residues. Between the trimmed V and J ends, which lost 4 bases and 4 bases, there was a span of 19 bases. Germline V gene data show CDR1 as SGHRS and CDR2 as YFSETQ. The chain's CDR3 is CASSLTDVDPADTQYF. CDR3 nucleotide sequence: TGCGCCAGCAGCCTGACTGACGTGGACCCCGCAGATACGCAGTATTTT.